This TCR beta chain emerged from a study of shared clonotypes between healthy human individuals. Study outcomes and limitations: Memory subsets generally showed smaller estimated richness than naive subsets did. In contrast to clonotypes shared by all four donors, non-shared clonotypes had lower generation probabilities.

A word on this clone: Its cognate antigen is unknown. The sample contains more than one DNA sequence encoding this CDR3.

The deep-level immunoSEQ assay was used. For sorted subsets, approximately 0.2 ug DNA per replicate equaled about 31,000 T cell genomes. Clones were read by immunoSEQ multiplex PCR, and TCRdb kept only the in-frame ones, dropping some. The table has over a million clones, approximately 72% seen once; the top ten hold 1.4% to 1.5%. The sequenced sample consisted of memory CD4+ T cells sorted from blood. This sample's subset: CD45RA-negative fraction. This TCR came from a man in his late teens or twenties in good health.

CDR3 residues: CAWSDRNTEAFF. CDR3 sequence (DNA): TGTGCCTGGAGCGACAGGAACACTGAAGCTTTCTTT. V usage is TRBV30 and J usage is TRBJ1-1; weak D call: TRBD1 (5 bases). CDR1 and CDR2 from the germline V gene are GTSNPN and SVGIG (reference sequence). CDR3 length: 12 amino acids. V was trimmed by 3 bases and J by 1 base, leaving 6 bases between them.